Each of the 14 T cell receptor beta chains below was sequenced from the same sample in a study of blood T cell repertoires in COVID-19. Repertoires were generated with immunoSEQ multiplex PCR, while TCRdb's copy carries only in-frame clones and drops some. The sample lists some 130,000 clones, 86% occurring once. Sequenced input: PBMCs or T cells enriched from blood (not recorded which). All receptors come from a woman between 45 and 65 years old who had recovered from COVID-19.

The rearrangement links TRBV30 to TRBJ2-3, with 10 bases that match TRBD1. The germline V gene has CDR1 GTSNPN and CDR2 SVGIG (reference sequence). This CDR3 has 16 amino acids. Trimming took 2 bases from V and 1 from J; bases not matched to a gene: 6. For the CDR3, the DNA is TGTGCCTGGAGTCTGACAGGGGGCTGGGGCACAGATACGCAGTATTTT. Translated, it gives CAWSLTGGWGTDTQYF.

The rearrangement links TRBV4-1 to TRBJ2-7, with a weak D call TRBD1 (6 bases). CDR3 length equals 15 residues. Germline V lookup: CDR1 MGHRA, CDR2 YSYEKL. V was pared by 4 bases and J by 1 base, with 14 bases between. CDR3 DNA sequence: TGCGCCAGCAGCCGACCCCAGGGGTTGTCCTACGAGCAGTACTTC. It specifies CASSRPQGLSYEQYF.

The V and J genes are TRBV24-1 and TRBJ2-2, with a possible D match to TRBD1 (5 bases). The length of the CDR3 is 15 residues. From germline, CDR1 is KGHDR and CDR2 SFDVKD. The V gene lost 2 bases and the J gene lost 1 base, with 7 bases spanning the gap. CDR3 nucleotides: TGTGCCACCAGTGATTCGCAGGGGAACACCGGGGAGCTGTTTTTT. Residues: CATSDSQGNTGELFF.

This rearrangement joins TRBV3-1 (or the pseudogene TRBV3-2) to TRBJ2-7; 9 nucleotides match TRBD2. The CDR3 runs 18 residues. V trimming: 4 bases; J trimming: 2 bases; junction bases outside the gene matches: 15. Looked up from germline, CDR1 is LGHDT and CDR2 is YNNKEL (reference sequence). The CDR3 spells CASSPKPKAERGAYEQYF. Here the CDR3 DNA reads TGTGCCAGCAGCCCCAAGCCGAAGGCGGAGCGGGGGGCCTACGAGCAGTACTTC.

CDR3 sequence (DNA): TGCGCCAGCAGCCCTATAGCGGGGCGAAACAATGAGCAGTTCTTC. Amino acid sequence: CASSPIAGRNNEQFF. This chain links TRBV5-1 with TRBJ2-1, with 8 bases that match TRBD2. V was pared by 4 bases and J by 5 bases, with 8 bases of the junction left unmatched. The CDR3 spans 15 residues. Per the germline V gene, CDR1 is SGHRS and CDR2 is YFSETQ.

V usage is TRBV30 and J usage is TRBJ1-6; D not resolved. The germline V gene has CDR1 GTSNPN and CDR2 SVGIG (reference sequence). The germline V and J ends were trimmed by 5 bases and 0 bases, with 5 bases remaining between them. The CDR3 has 13 amino acids. CDR3 in amino acids: CAWESSYNSPLHF. CDR3 nucleotide sequence: TGTGCCTGGGAGAGCTCCTATAATTCACCCCTCCACTTT.

The rearrangement joins TRBV6-5 to TRBJ1-2; D gene ambiguous. CDR1 is MNHEY, CDR2 SVGAGI, per germline. The CDR3 consists of 12 residues. V was cut by 6 bases and J by 7 bases, with 12 bases left in between. This chain's CDR3 is CASSLGEGGYTF. As DNA, the CDR3 is TGTGCCAGCAGCCTGGGAGAAGGTGGCTACACCTTC.

This chain links TRBV10-3 with TRBJ1-2; D not resolved. Per germline, CDR1 ENHRY and CDR2 SYGVKD. V lost 2 bases, J lost 4 bases, and 14 bases lay in between. CDR3 length: 15 residues. Here the CDR3 reads CAISERHQDTYGYTF. CDR3 coding DNA: TGTGCCATCAGTGAGAGACATCAGGATACCTATGGCTACACCTTC.

CDR3 coding DNA: TGTGCCACCAGCAGAGTTGGACAGGGAGTAGAGGGCTACACCTTC. It translates to CATSRVGQGVEGYTF. The J gene is TRBJ1-2, the V gene TRBV15, with 8 bases aligning to TRBD1. Germline lookup yields CDR1 LNHNV and CDR2 YYDKDF (reference sequence). This CDR3 contains 15 residues. V lost 1 base to trimming and J lost 8 bases; unmatched junction nucleotides: 9. The full variable domain, in which reference TRBV15 and TRBJ1-2 provide the parts outside the CDR3, is DAMVIQNPRYQVTQFGKPVTLSCSQTLNHNVMYWYQQKSSQAPKLLFHYYDKDFNNEADTPDNFQSRRPNTSFCFLDIRSPGLGDTAMYLCATSRVGQGVEGYTFGSGTRLTVV.

The chain has TRBV29-1 and TRBJ1-3; D is perhaps TRBD1 (5 bases). Germline CDR1 is SQVTM and CDR2 is ANQGSEA. Trimming took off 7 bases at V and 0 bases at J, with 13 bases between the two ends. The CDR3 totals 14 residues. CDR3 coding DNA: TGCAGCGCTTCGGGACTCCGCTCTGGAAACACCATATATTTT. Its protein product is CSASGLRSGNTIYF.

The gene calls are TRBV7-6 and TRBJ2-7, with D possibly TRBD2 on 6 matching bases. There are 15 residues in the CDR3. Germline CDR1 and CDR2: SGHVS and FNYEAQ. V was shortened by 5 bases and J by 0 bases, with 14 bases between the two germline ends. CDR3 DNA sequence: TGTGCCAGCAGCCGGCGGAGGGGTAGCTCCTACGAGCAGTACTTC. Residues: CASSRRRGSSYEQYF. The full variable domain, in which reference TRBV7-6 and TRBJ2-7 provide the parts outside the CDR3, is GAGVSQSPRYKVTKRGQDVALRCDPISGHVSLYWYRQALGQGPEFLTYFNYEAQQDKSGLPNDRFSAERPEGSISTLTIQRTEQRDSAMYRCASSRRRGSSYEQYFGPGTRLTVT.

The CDR3 protein is CASSLDFPGPNTGELFF. In nucleotides, the CDR3 is TGCGCCAGCAGCTTGGATTTTCCGGGTCCGAACACCGGGGAGCTGTTTTTT. V and J are TRBV5-1 and TRBJ2-2; D call uncertain. The germline gives CDR1 SGHRS, CDR2 YFSETQ. V was pared by 0 bases and J by 0 bases, with 12 bases between. This CDR3 has 17 residues.

The chain is built from TRBV11-2 and TRBJ2-2; 7 bases fit TRBD2. The junction had 15 bases not matched to a gene; V was cut back by 0 bases and J by 8 bases. In germline, CDR1 is SGHAT, CDR2 FQNNGV. There are 18 residues in the CDR3. The CDR3, as DNA: TGTGCCAGCAGCTTAGAGGCCCTAGCGGCCCTCAAGTCGGGGGAGCTGTTTTTT. Its protein is CASSLEALAALKSGELFF.

The sample holds a few counts of this clone. The rearrangement uses TRBV9 and TRBJ2-7, with D perhaps TRBD2 (6 bases). The V gene's germline CDR1 is SGDLS and CDR2 YYNGEE. The CDR3 has 15 amino acids. The germline V and J ends were trimmed by 4 bases and 5 bases, with 19 bases remaining between them. CDR3 in DNA: TGTGCCAGCAGCCCCCGGGGAGGATCCCCGGACGAGCAGTACTTC. It codes for CASSPRGGSPDEQYF.